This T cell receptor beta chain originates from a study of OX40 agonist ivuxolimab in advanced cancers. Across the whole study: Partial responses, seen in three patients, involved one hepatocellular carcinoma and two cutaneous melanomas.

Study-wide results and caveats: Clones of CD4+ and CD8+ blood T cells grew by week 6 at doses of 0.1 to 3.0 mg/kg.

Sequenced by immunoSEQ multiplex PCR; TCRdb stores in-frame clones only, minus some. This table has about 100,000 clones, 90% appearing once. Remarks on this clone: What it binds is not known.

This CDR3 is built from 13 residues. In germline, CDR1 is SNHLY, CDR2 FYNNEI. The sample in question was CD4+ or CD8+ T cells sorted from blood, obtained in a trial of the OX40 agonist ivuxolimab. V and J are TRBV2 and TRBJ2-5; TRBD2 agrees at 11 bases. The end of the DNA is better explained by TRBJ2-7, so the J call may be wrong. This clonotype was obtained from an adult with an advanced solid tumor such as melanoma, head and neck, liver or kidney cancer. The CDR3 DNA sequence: TGTGCCAGCTCACTAGCGGGGGAGGGCGAGCAGTACTTC. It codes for CASSLAGEGEQYF.